This T cell receptor beta chain was obtained from a study of CD8 T cells in ankylosing spondylitis. Germline-derived CDR1 and CDR2 are SQVTM and ANQGSEA. V was clipped by 4 bases and J by 5 bases, with 11 bases between them. The CDR3 is made up of 13 amino acids. By quantitative 5'-RACE with molecular barcodes, the TCR beta libraries were made. Using its own MiXCR run on the 5' RACE reads, TCRdb lists one record per CDR3 protein. The data hold 310,000 or so distinct CDR3 sequences, with around 19% observed a single time. The source of this sequence is a male donor with ankylosing spondylitis or in good health (not recorded which). The material sequenced was blood, either unsorted or a sorted T cell fraction (not recorded which). This chain connects TRBV29-1 to TRBJ1-4, with D maybe TRBD1 (5 bases). The CDR3 DNA reads TGCAGCGTTGTGGCGAGGGGAAATGAAAAACTGTTTTTT. Translated: CSVVARGNEKLFF.